These T cell receptor beta chains were read from a single sample in a study of OX40 agonist ivuxolimab in advanced cancers. Sequencing used immunoSEQ multiplex PCR; TCRdb keeps in-frame clones, though not all of them. The repertoire consists of over 45,000 clones, with around 83% occurring once and the leading ten covering around 0.91%. The sample here was CD4+ or CD8+ T cells sorted from blood, taken in a trial of the OX40 agonist ivuxolimab. The receptors derive from an adult with an advanced solid tumor such as melanoma, head and neck, liver or kidney cancer. The CDR3 runs from the conserved cysteine through the conserved F or W. The order of the fields is clone size, J gene, D gene, V gene, CDR3 protein, CDR3 DNA. D genes are given only for firm matches. Expanded clones get a size class; other rows say once, few or many, or leave the size out.

clone_size: .; j_call: TRBJ1-1; d_call: .; v_call: TRBV14; cdr3_aa: CASSQGALYQAFF; cdr3_nt: TGTGCCAGCAGCCAAGGGGCCCTTTACCAAGCTTTCTTT
clone_size: .; j_call: TRBJ1-4; d_call: TRBD1; v_call: TRBV9; cdr3_aa: CASSERDRGPNEKLFF; cdr3_nt: TGTGCCAGCAGCGAGAGGGACAGGGGGCCAAATGAAAAACTGTTTTTT
clone_size: .; j_call: TRBJ2-5; d_call: TRBD2; v_call: TRBV7-2; cdr3_aa: CASSKRGSSGGWETQYF; cdr3_nt: TGTGCCAGCAGCAAGAGAGGGTCTAGCGGGGGTTGGGAGACCCAGTACTTC
clone_size: .; j_call: TRBJ1-1; d_call: .; v_call: TRBV27; cdr3_aa: CASSSGEPNTEAFF; cdr3_nt: TGTGCCAGCAGTTCGGGAGAACCGAACACTGAAGCTTTCTTT
clone_size: .; j_call: TRBJ1-2; d_call: .; v_call: TRBV11-1; cdr3_aa: CASSPGHLSYGYTF; cdr3_nt: TGTGCCAGCAGCCCCGGACACCTTTCCTATGGCTACACCTTC
clone_size: .; j_call: TRBJ1-1; d_call: .; v_call: TRBV5-1; cdr3_aa: CASSFWAPRPGTEAFF; cdr3_nt: TGCGCCAGCAGCTTTTGGGCCCCACGGCCGGGAACTGAAGCTTTCTTT
clone_size: .; j_call: TRBJ2-2; d_call: TRBD1; v_call: TRBV18; cdr3_aa: CASSPVKPGQGAGELFF; cdr3_nt: TGTGCCAGCTCACCAGTCAAACCGGGACAGGGGGCCGGGGAGCTGTTTTTT
clone_size: .; j_call: TRBJ1-5; d_call: .; v_call: TRBV19; cdr3_aa: CASSIDRGSNQPQHF; cdr3_nt: TGTGCCAGTAGTATAGATCGGGGTAGCAATCAGCCCCAGCATTTT
clone_size: few; j_call: TRBJ1-5; d_call: TRBD1; v_call: TRBV6-1; cdr3_aa: CASNGQAGQPQHF; cdr3_nt: TGTGCCAGCAATGGACAGGCGGGTCAGCCCCAGCATTTT
clone_size: once; j_call: TRBJ1-2; d_call: .; v_call: TRBV6-5; cdr3_aa: CASSYSNRAANYGYTF; cdr3_nt: TGTGCCAGCAGTTACTCGAATAGGGCAGCTAACTATGGCTACACCTTC
clone_size: .; j_call: TRBJ1-5; d_call: .; v_call: TRBV4-1; cdr3_aa: CASSQDSGPAPQHF; cdr3_nt: TGCGCCAGCAGCCAAGATTCGGGACCCGCGCCCCAGCATTTT
clone_size: .; j_call: TRBJ1-2; d_call: .; v_call: TRBV5-6; cdr3_aa: CASSLGEVGYTF; cdr3_nt: TGTGCCAGCAGCTTGGGAGAGGTTGGCTACACCTTC
clone_size: .; j_call: TRBJ2-3; d_call: TRBD2; v_call: TRBV4-1; cdr3_aa: CASSLLGQRGGPGTDTQYF; cdr3_nt: TGCGCCAGCAGCCTCCTGGGGCAGCGGGGGGGCCCAGGCACAGATACGCAGTATTTT
clone_size: .; j_call: TRBJ1-2; d_call: .; v_call: TRBV6-1; cdr3_aa: CASSERPGLGYTF; cdr3_nt: TGTGCCAGCAGTGAACGACCGGGTCTAGGCTACACCTTC
clone_size: .; j_call: TRBJ2-7; d_call: .; v_call: TRBV21-1; cdr3_aa: CASSKDRPFPGAHYEQYF; cdr3_nt: TGTGCCAGCAGCAAAGATCGCCCATTCCCGGGGGCCCACTACGAGCAGTACTTC
clone_size: .; j_call: TRBJ1-6; d_call: .; v_call: TRBV5-6; cdr3_aa: CASSRRGRGFSNSPLHF; cdr3_nt: TGTGCCAGCAGCCGGCGCGGCCGGGGGTTCTCTAATTCACCCCTCCACTTT
clone_size: .; j_call: TRBJ1-5; d_call: .; v_call: TRBV19; cdr3_aa: CASSILPGTLIAQPQHF; cdr3_nt: TGTGCCAGTAGTATTCTACCCGGGACACTGATCGCGCAGCCCCAGCATTTT
clone_size: .; j_call: TRBJ2-7; d_call: .; v_call: TRBV18; cdr3_aa: CASVDSKGIYEQYF; cdr3_nt: TGTGCCAGCGTGGACAGTAAAGGGATCTACGAGCAGTACTTC
clone_size: .; j_call: TRBJ2-1; d_call: TRBD2; v_call: TRBV2; cdr3_aa: CASSSGGWEQFF; cdr3_nt: TGTGCCAGCAGTAGCGGGGGGTGGGAGCAGTTCTTC
clone_size: .; j_call: TRBJ2-5; d_call: TRBD2; v_call: TRBV6-1; cdr3_aa: CASAERGVQETQYF; cdr3_nt: TGTGCCAGCGCAGAGCGGGGGGTCCAAGAGACCCAGTACTTC
clone_size: .; j_call: TRBJ1-1; d_call: TRBD1; v_call: TRBV2; cdr3_aa: CASRPGTVARMNTEAFF; cdr3_nt: TGTGCCAGCCGCCCCGGGACAGTGGCAAGAATGAACACTGAAGCTTTCTTT
clone_size: few; j_call: TRBJ2-2; d_call: .; v_call: TRBV12-5; cdr3_aa: CASGLVLLSGPAGELFF; cdr3_nt: TGTGCTAGTGGTTTGGTACTCCTCTCGGGGCCCGCCGGGGAGCTGTTTTTT
clone_size: .; j_call: TRBJ1-1; d_call: .; v_call: TRBV5-1; cdr3_aa: CASSLGDTNTEAFF; cdr3_nt: TGCGCCAGCAGCTTGGGGGACACGAACACTGAAGCTTTCTTT
clone_size: .; j_call: TRBJ1-1; d_call: .; v_call: TRBV7-2; cdr3_aa: CATNLQGPNTEAFF; cdr3_nt: TGTGCCACCAACCTCCAGGGGCCGAACACTGAAGCTTTCTTT
clone_size: .; j_call: TRBJ2-3; d_call: .; v_call: TRBV7-9; cdr3_aa: CASRLGSTDTQYF; cdr3_nt: TGTGCCAGCAGACTGGGATCCACAGATACGCAGTATTTT
clone_size: .; j_call: TRBJ2-7; d_call: TRBD2; v_call: TRBV7-2; cdr3_aa: CASRLNRAGGVYEQYF; cdr3_nt: TGTGCCAGCAGGCTAAACCGAGCGGGGGGTGTTTACGAGCAGTACTTC
clone_size: .; j_call: TRBJ1-1; d_call: .; v_call: TRBV6-1; cdr3_aa: CASTARRVAEAFF; cdr3_nt: TGTGCCAGCACCGCCCGTCGGGTAGCTGAAGCTTTCTTT
clone_size: .; j_call: TRBJ2-5; d_call: TRBD2; v_call: TRBV9; cdr3_aa: CASSVGGKRGGQETQYF; cdr3_nt: TGTGCCAGCAGCGTAGGAGGGAAGCGGGGAGGACAAGAGACCCAGTACTTC
clone_size: few; j_call: TRBJ1-1; d_call: TRBD1; v_call: TRBV18; cdr3_aa: CASSQGAGTEAFF; cdr3_nt: TGTGCCAGCTCACAGGGGGCAGGTACTGAAGCTTTCTTT
clone_size: .; j_call: TRBJ2-3; d_call: TRBD2; v_call: TRBV5-1; cdr3_aa: CASSWGGLAGDHTDTQYF; cdr3_nt: TGCGCCAGCAGCTGGGGGGGACTAGCGGGGGACCACACAGATACGCAGTATTTT
clone_size: .; j_call: TRBJ2-3; d_call: .; v_call: TRBV5-1; cdr3_aa: CASSSWTASTDTQYF; cdr3_nt: TGCGCCAGCAGCTCCTGGACAGCTAGCACAGATACGCAGTATTTT
clone_size: .; j_call: TRBJ2-3; d_call: .; v_call: TRBV7-3; cdr3_aa: CASSSGSTSTDTQYF; cdr3_nt: TGTGCCAGCAGCTCGGGTAGTACTAGCACAGATACGCAGTATTTT
clone_size: .; j_call: TRBJ1-5; d_call: .; v_call: TRBV19; cdr3_aa: CASSSLRPFSNQPQHF; cdr3_nt: TGTGCCAGTAGCTCACTCCGCCCCTTCAGCAATCAGCCCCAGCATTTT
clone_size: .; j_call: TRBJ2-7; d_call: TRBD1; v_call: TRBV18; cdr3_aa: CASSGTGLLEQYF; cdr3_nt: TGTGCCAGCTCGGGGACAGGGCTATTAGAGCAGTACTTC
clone_size: .; j_call: TRBJ1-2; d_call: TRBD1; v_call: TRBV7-9; cdr3_aa: CASSLLGQGRISYTF; cdr3_nt: TGTGCCAGCAGCTTACTGGGACAGGGCAGAATTAGCTACACCTTC
clone_size: once; j_call: TRBJ1-1; d_call: .; v_call: TRBV18; cdr3_aa: CASSPNRGRRSNTEAFF; cdr3_nt: TGTGCCAGCTCACCAAATCGGGGACGCCGATCGAACACTGAAGCTTTCTTT
clone_size: once; j_call: TRBJ1-5; d_call: .; v_call: TRBV27; cdr3_aa: CASSSSGRLSNQPQHF; cdr3_nt: TGTGCCAGCAGTTCCTCGGGACGGCTTAGCAATCAGCCCCAGCATTTT